The source of this T cell receptor (beta chain) is a study of T cell repertoires in ileal Crohn's disease. Overall study context: Surgery for a complication: stricturing in approximately 60%, penetrating in 39%.

Broader study findings: Compared with non-smokers, active smokers at surgery showed more clonal expansions. Clonality above 26.8% at surgery always came with endoscopic recurrence.

Profiling relied on immunoSEQ multiplex PCR, and the TCRdb table lists in-frame clones only, not all of them. This sample has around 6,000 clones, with around 75% found just once. Germline CDR1 is MRHNA and CDR2 is SNTAGT. The CDR3 is 14 amino acids. With respect to this clone: Its antigen remains unknown. A read error may account for a junction end that differs from germline.

Material for sequencing was ileal tissue. This clonotype was obtained from an adult with Crohn's disease. This chain uses TRBV6-4 with TRBJ1-5; 10 bases line up with TRBD1. CDR3 nucleotide sequence: TGTGCCAGCAGTTTTGACAGGGGGCAATCAGCCCCAGCATTT. It yields the protein CASSFDRGQSAPAF.